The 24 T cell receptor beta chains in this list originate from one sample, sequenced in a study of graft-versus-host responses after intestinal transplantation. Some clones are missing from TCRdb's copy, which holds only in-frame ones; the method was immunoSEQ multiplex PCR. The sample consists of 84,000 or so clones, around 90% of them appearing once. These receptors have no identified antigens. The sequencing used unstimulated CD4+ T cells sorted from spleen or lymph node cells, collected before intestinal transplant. Receptor source: a human donor who received an intestinal transplant.

This clone appeared a few times. The rearrangement uses TRBV19 and TRBJ2-7; D is undetermined. The CDR3 is 14 residues long. V was trimmed by 3 bases and J by 0 bases, leaving 9 bases between them. The germline gives CDR1 LNHDA, CDR2 SQIVND (reference sequence). As DNA, the CDR3 is TGTGCCAGTAGTATCATGGGCAGCTCCTACGAGCAGTACTTC. This gives the protein CASSIMGSSYEQYF.

V gene TRBV6-4 combines with J gene TRBJ2-1; 11 bases map to TRBD2. This CDR3 has 16 amino acids. With 6 bases clipped from V and 3 bases from J, the junction kept 7 bases outside the gene matches. Looked up from germline, CDR1 is MRHNA and CDR2 is SNTAGT. CDR3 amino acids: CASSQLAGVSYNEQFF. Here the CDR3 DNA reads TGTGCCAGCAGCCAACTAGCGGGAGTTAGCTACAATGAGCAGTTCTTC.

The chain recombines TRBV28 with TRBJ2-7, with TRBD2 as a possible D gene (7 bases). Between the trimmed V and J ends, which lost 3 bases and 4 bases, there was a span of 13 bases. The CDR3 spans 14 residues. Germline-derived CDR1 and CDR2 are MDHEN and SYDVKM. CDR3 amino acids: CASSFLGGAYEQYF. CDR3 in DNA: TGTGCCAGCAGTTTCTTGGGGGGGGCTTACGAGCAGTACTTC.

CDR3 loop: CASKVQAWATDTQYF. The CDR3 DNA follows: TGTGCCAGTAAGGTACAGGCCTGGGCCACAGATACGCAGTATTTT. This chain connects TRBV19 to TRBJ2-3, with D perhaps matching TRBD1 (5 bases). This CDR3 comprises 15 residues. Germline CDR1 and CDR2: LNHDA and SQIVND (reference sequence). V dropped 7 bases and J dropped 2 bases, with 16 bases sitting between them.

This CDR3 is CSVEVSGQVSGYNEQFF. CDR3 nucleotide sequence: TGCAGCGTTGAAGTTTCGGGGCAAGTGTCGGGTTACAATGAGCAGTTCTTC. The chain employs TRBV29-1 and TRBJ2-1; D could derive from TRBD1 or TRBD2 (5 bases each). Germline values: CDR1 SQVTM, CDR2 ANQGSEA. V lost 1 base to trimming and J lost 4 bases, with 20 bases between them. This CDR3 contains 17 residues.

The gene calls are TRBV5-1 and TRBJ2-3, with D maybe TRBD2 (6 bases). Trimming took off 0 bases at V and 0 bases at J, with 11 bases between the two ends. Germline V gene lookup returns CDR1 SGHRS and CDR2 YFSETQ. The CDR3 sequence is 16 residues long. In nucleotides, the CDR3 is TGCGCCAGCAGCTTGGAGGCTAGCGTCAGCACAGATACGCAGTATTTT. Residues: CASSLEASVSTDTQYF.

The CDR3: CASPKEGFSYSYNSPLHF. The CDR3 nucleotides read TGTGCCAGCCCAAAGGAGGGGTTCTCTTACTCCTATAATTCACCCCTCCACTTT. This chain joins TRBV18 and TRBJ1-6, with a tentative D call TRBD1 (5 bases). Per the germline V gene, CDR1 is KGHSH and CDR2 is LQKENI. This CDR3 is built from 18 residues. V lost 8 bases, J lost 0 bases, and 20 bases lay in between.

The chain employs TRBV20-1 and TRBJ2-5; 8 bases are shared with TRBD1. The germline V gene encodes CDR1 DFQATT and CDR2 SNEGSKA (reference sequence). The CDR3 has 11 residues. CDR3 in amino acids: CSGDRGETQYF. DNA of the CDR3: TGCAGCGGTGACAGGGGAGAGACCCAGTACTTC.

The CDR3 nucleotides read TGTGCCAGCAGTTTAGAAGGGGGGCCTGAATATGGCTACACCTTC. Protein sequence: CASSLEGGPEYGYTF. The V gene is TRBV27, the J gene TRBJ1-2; D is possibly TRBD1 (6 bases). The V end lost 2 bases, the J end lost 5 bases, and 15 bases lay between the germline ends. CDR3 size: 15 residues. Per the germline V gene, CDR1 is MNHEY and CDR2 is SMNVEV (reference sequence).

The chain employs TRBV27 and TRBJ2-5; a weak D match, TRBD1 (5 bases). The better agreement between TRBJ2-7 and the DNA end casts doubt on the J call. Germline V gives CDR1 MNHEY, CDR2 SMNVEV (reference sequence). CDR3 size: 16 residues. The CDR3 DNA reads TGTGCCAGCAGTACGGATTCCAGGGCTACTACCTACGAGCAGTACTTC. It yields the protein CASSTDSRATTYEQYF.

J is TRBJ1-1 and V is TRBV6-6; 7 nucleotides line up with TRBD1. Germline CDR1 and CDR2: MNHNY and SVGAGI (reference sequence). The CDR3 has 15 amino acids. V gave up 6 bases and J gave up 1 base; unmatched junction bases: 8. CDR3 sequence (DNA): TGTGCCAGCAGATACGGGACAGACCCGAACACTGAAGCTTTCTTT. Its translation: CASRYGTDPNTEAFF.

The rearrangement uses TRBV5-6 and TRBJ2-3; 7 bases map to TRBD1. CDR3 length: 14 amino acids. Germline CDR1 is SGHDT and CDR2 is YYEEEE. V shed 4 bases and J 4 bases; nucleotides not matched to a gene: 6. This CDR3 reads CASSDATGADTQYF. In DNA form, the CDR3 reads TGTGCCAGCAGCGACGCTACAGGGGCAGATACGCAGTATTTT.

The chain recombines TRBV7-6 with TRBJ2-3; D gene unclear. CDR3 length equals 16 residues. From germline, CDR1 is SGHVS and CDR2 FNYEAQ. The V end lost 1 base, the J end lost 4 bases, and 15 bases lay between the germline ends. The CDR3 coding sequence is TGTGCCAGCAGCTTAGGCCCGGGTGGGGATTCAGATACGCAGTATTTT. Its protein is CASSLGPGGDSDTQYF.

The gene calls are TRBV5-1 and TRBJ1-1; 12 positions agree with TRBD1. The CDR3 length is 16 residues. The J segment lost 7 bases and the V segment lost 5 bases, leaving 12 bases of the junction unmatched. CDR1 is SGHRS, CDR2 YFSETQ, per germline. CDR3 protein: CASSFRDRGLQSEAFF. The CDR3 nucleotides read TGCGCCAGCAGTTTCCGGGACAGGGGGCTCCAGAGTGAAGCTTTCTTT.

A remark on this clone: One junction end does not reproduce the germline sequence, and a read error may be involved. The rearrangement links TRBV11-1 to TRBJ1-1, with 9 bases identical to TRBD1. The germline V gene has CDR1 SGHAT and CDR2 FQDESV (reference sequence). The CDR3 spans 17 residues. The CDR3 bases are TGTGCCAGCAGCGGCGGGACAGGGCGCTCTTGGGGCACTGAAGTTTTCTTT. Its protein product is CASSGGTGRSWGTEVFF.

V and J are TRBV6-4 and TRBJ2-5; weak D call: TRBD1 (7 bases). V was shortened by 4 bases and J by 4 bases, with 13 bases between the two germline ends. The CDR3 contains 14 residues. Germline V gives CDR1 MRHNA, CDR2 SNTAGT. CDR3 sequence (DNA): TGTGCCAGCAGTGCCCAGGGGGGAGGAGAGACCCAGTACTTC. This encodes CASSAQGGGETQYF.

The J gene is TRBJ2-7, the V gene TRBV29-1; D is undetermined. CDR3 length: 12 amino acids. V was shortened by 4 bases and J by 2 bases, with 9 bases between the two germline ends. Germline V gene data show CDR1 as SQVTM and CDR2 as ANQGSEA. The CDR3 loop is CSVGATPYEQYF. The CDR3 nucleotides read TGCAGCGTTGGGGCAACCCCCTACGAGCAGTACTTC.

This sequence joins TRBV19 and TRBJ2-7; 10 bases line up with TRBD1. This CDR3 is 13 amino acids long. Trimming removed 6 bases from V and 3 bases from J; junction bases left unmatched: 2. CDR1 LNHDA and CDR2 SQIVND come from the germline V gene (reference sequence). The CDR3 here is CASSRDRGYEQYF. The CDR3 DNA is TGTGCCAGTAGCCGGGACAGGGGCTACGAGCAGTACTTC. Drawing the rest from reference TRBV19 and TRBJ2-7, the complete variable domain is DGGITQSPKYLFRKEGQNVTLSCEQNLNHDAMYWYRQDPGQGLRLIYYSQIVNDFQKGDIAEGYSVSREKKESFPLTVTSAQKNPTAFYLCASSRDRGYEQYFGPGTRLTVT.

The gene calls are TRBV28 and TRBJ1-2; no definite D call. Germline V lookup: CDR1 MDHEN, CDR2 SYDVKM. There are 13 residues in the CDR3. V shed 8 bases and J shed 5 bases, with 15 bases lying between them. This chain's CDR3 is CASAQRELYGYTF. DNA for the CDR3: TGTGCCAGCGCGCAGAGGGAGTTGTATGGCTACACCTTC.

The rearrangement joins TRBV5-5 to TRBJ2-6; D is unresolved. Germline V lookup: CDR1 SGHKS, CDR2 YYEKEE (reference sequence). This CDR3 has 19 residues. V dropped 0 bases and J dropped 0 bases, with 16 bases sitting between them. CDR3 DNA sequence: TGTGCCAGCAGCTTGGCCGTGGCAGATTTACACTCTGGGGCCAACGTCCTGACTTTC. Its protein is CASSLAVADLHSGANVLTF.

The chain has TRBV7-6 and TRBJ2-2; D perhaps matches TRBD2 (6 bases). The CDR3 consists of 16 residues. Per the germline V gene, CDR1 is SGHVS and CDR2 is FNYEAQ. Deletions cut 2 bases from V and 4 bases from J, with 14 bases between. CDR3 residues: CASSLSTGVGTGELFF. In nucleotides, the CDR3 is TGTGCCAGCAGCTTAAGTACGGGAGTGGGCACCGGGGAGCTGTTTTTT.

V usage is TRBV7-2 and J usage is TRBJ2-3; TRBD2 matches 7 bases. After removal of 2 bases from V and 4 bases from J, the junction contained 12 bases not matched to a gene. The germline V gene encodes CDR1 SGHTA and CDR2 FQGNSA. The CDR3 runs 17 residues. For the CDR3, the DNA is TGTGCCAGCAGCTTAATGGAGGTGGCGGGAGTCCCAGATACGCAGTATTTT. Translating gives CASSLMEVAGVPDTQYF.

V is TRBV6-5 and J is TRBJ2-3, with D maybe TRBD2 (6 bases). The germline V and J ends were trimmed by 7 bases and 7 bases, with 21 bases remaining between them. The CDR3 consists of 15 residues. The germline CDR1 and CDR2 sequences are MNHEY and SVGAGI. The CDR3 loop reads CASTKRAEGRHTQYF. Here the CDR3 DNA reads TGTGCCAGCACAAAAAGGGCGGAGGGGCGACATACGCAGTATTTT.

The chain couples TRBV18 to TRBJ1-1; TRBD1 aligns across 8 bases. The trim removed 4 bases at V and 0 bases at J, leaving 10 bases unmatched. The length of the CDR3 is 17 residues. The germline gives CDR1 KGHSH, CDR2 LQKENI. The CDR3 DNA reads as TGTGCCAGCTCACTTAGCTATCAGGGGGCATTGAACACTGAAGCTTTCTTT. Translating it yields CASSLSYQGALNTEAFF.